The next 10 T cell receptor beta chains were all read from a single sample in a study of T-cell reconstitution after alpha-beta-depleted transplantation in children. Unique molecular identifiers tagged the TCRbeta library. TCRdb redid the calling of the PCR reads with MiXCR, one entry per CDR3 protein. The sample shows roughly 350,000 distinct CDR3 sequences, around 15% of them seen only once. The material sequenced was PBMCs, mostly from graft donor cells, taken 360 days after TCRalphabeta/CD19-depleted stem cell transplant. Receptors were obtained from a male patient aged 2-15 years who had a stem cell transplant for acute lymphoblastic leukemia, so the T cells may come from the graft donor.

The chain uses TRBV7-2 and TRBJ1-1; TRBD1 might be the D (6 bases). Trimming removed 7 bases at V and 3 bases at J, with 21 bases between. CDR1 and CDR2 from the germline V gene are SGHTA and FQGNSA. This CDR3 is 16 amino acids long. The CDR3 is CASNILGRGSHTEAFF. CDR3 DNA sequence: TGTGCCAGCAATATATTGGGCAGGGGATCACACACTGAAGCTTTCTTT. Full variable domain (missing parts from reference TRBV7-2 and TRBJ1-1): GAGVSQSPSNKVTEKGKDVELRCDPISGHTALYWYRQSLGQGLEFLIYFQGNSAPDKSGLPSDRFSAERTGGSVSTLTIQRTQQEDSAVYLCASNILGRGSHTEAFFGQGTRLTVV.

This clonotype was observed a few times. The gene calls are TRBV7-9 and TRBJ2-1; the match to TRBD2 covers 10 bases. The V gene end was trimmed by 2 bases and the J gene end by 4 bases; junction bases not matched to a gene: 8. Germline assignment: CDR1 SEHNR and CDR2 FQNEAQ (reference sequence). The CDR3 sequence is 17 residues long. The CDR3 DNA reads as TGTGCCAGCAGCTTACCTCGCCTAGCGGGAGAATACAATGAGCAGTTCTTC. Translating it yields CASSLPRLAGEYNEQFF.

This clonotype was seen a handful of times. This rearrangement joins TRBV28 to TRBJ2-3; 12 bases fit TRBD1. After removal of 1 base from V and 4 bases from J, the junction contained 9 bases not matched to a gene. This CDR3 has 18 amino acids. Germline V CDR1 and CDR2: MDHEN, SYDVKM. CDR3 DNA sequence: TGTGCCAGCAGTTTATCCGGGACAGGGGGCGCGGGGGCAGATACGCAGTATTTT. Protein: CASSLSGTGGAGADTQYF.

This clonotype was counted ten times or more. The chain has TRBV21-1 and TRBJ2-5; TRBD2, the table's D call, lacks a check against the DNA. TRBV21-1 is recorded as a pseudogene. The CDR3 consists of 14 residues. DNA of the CDR3: TGTGCCAGCAGCAAAGTACTAGCTGAGGAGACCCAGTACTTC. Residues: CASSKVLAEETQYF.

This chain connects TRBV7-9 to TRBJ2-7; 7 nucleotides agree with TRBD1. The CDR3 has 12 amino acids. The trim removed 4 bases at V and 7 bases at J, leaving 4 bases unmatched. CDR1 and CDR2 (germline): SEHNR, FQNEAQ (reference sequence). CDR3 sequence reads: CASSWGQREQYF. DNA of the CDR3: TGTGCCAGCAGCTGGGGACAGCGGGAGCAGTACTTC. Together with reference TRBV7-9 and TRBJ2-7, the CDR3 gives the full variable domain: DTGVSQNPRHKITKRGQNVTFRCDPISEHNRLYWYRQTLGQGPEFLTYFQNEAQLEKSRLLSDRFSAERPKGSFSTLEIQRTEQGDSAMYLCASSWGQREQYFGPGTRLTVT.

The chain carries TRBV12-3 or TRBV12-4 and TRBJ1-4, with a possible D match to TRBD1 (6 bases). This CDR3 comprises 12 residues. V lost 5 bases, J lost 8 bases, and 9 bases lay in between. CDR3 nucleotide sequence: TGTGCCAGCAGTAGGAGGGGGGAAAAACTGTTTTTT. This sequence encodes CASSRRGEKLFF.

This rearrangement joins TRBV10-2 to TRBJ2-7; no firm D call. The V gene lost 7 bases and the J gene lost 0 bases, with 10 bases spanning the gap. This CDR3 is 13 amino acids long. Per germline, CDR1 WSHSY and CDR2 SAAADI. The chain's CDR3 is CASTPESSYEQYF. The CDR3 nucleotides are TGCGCCAGCACTCCGGAGAGCTCCTACGAGCAGTACTTC.

This clonotype was seen repeatedly, ten times or more. The rearrangement links TRBV27 to TRBJ2-7; perhaps TRBD1 as D (6 bases). The CDR3 consists of 14 residues. V was cut by 3 bases and J by 0 bases, with 9 bases left in between. Germline V lookup: CDR1 MNHEY, CDR2 SMNVEV (reference sequence). CDR3 residues: CASSFGGSSYEQYF. In DNA form, the CDR3 reads TGTGCCAGCAGTTTTGGGGGCAGCTCCTACGAGCAGTACTTC.

This clonotype was counted only a few times. This chain uses TRBV6-2 or TRBV6-3 with TRBJ2-1, with 8 bases that match TRBD2. Germline lookup yields CDR1 MNHEY and CDR2 SVGEGT. Trimming cost V 4 bases and J 4 bases; bases outside gene matches: 9. This CDR3 spans 16 amino acids. CDR3 nucleotides: TGTGCCAGCAGTTCTCTAGCGGGTAAGGGGTACAATGAGCAGTTCTTC. It is translated as CASSSLAGKGYNEQFF.

In its sample, this clonotype was seen a few times. This chain joins TRBV6-5 and TRBJ1-6; D not certain. CDR1 and CDR2 from the germline V gene are MNHEY and SVGAGI. The CDR3 is 15 residues long. V lost 0 bases to trimming and J lost 7 bases, with 10 bases between them. The CDR3 sequence: CASSYSGPLNSPLHF. The CDR3 DNA reads as TGTGCCAGCAGTTACTCGGGCCCTCTAAATTCACCCCTCCACTTT.